Listed below are T cell receptor beta chains from one sample, sequenced in a study of blood T cell repertoires in COVID-19. Repertoires were generated with immunoSEQ multiplex PCR, while TCRdb's copy carries only in-frame clones and drops some. The sample holds about 210,000 clones, about 91% seen once. Material for sequencing was PBMCs or T cells enriched from blood (not recorded which). The receptors were gathered from a woman between 40 and 55 years old with acute COVID-19. Each CDR3 is given with its conserved first and last residue. D genes are given only for firm matches. Clone sizes are given selectively: once, few, many, or a class where the clone is expanded.

size,V,D,J,DNA,CDR3
.,TRBV14,TRBD1,TRBJ2-2,TGTGCCAGCAGCCCAACAGGGGGCGCGTGGACCGGGGAGCTGTTTTTT,CASSPTGGAWTGELFF
.,TRBV4-1,.,TRBJ2-5,TGCGCCAGCAGCCAAGCCGACAGGGGAGGGGAGACCCAGTACTTC,CASSQADRGGETQYF
.,TRBV5-5,.,TRBJ1-6,TGTGCCAGCAGCTTTTTATTGATCCAGAATTCACCCCTCCACTTT,CASSFLLIQNSPLHF
.,TRBV28,TRBD2,TRBJ2-1,TGTGCCAGCAGTTCACTAGCGGGAGGGCCCCGTAATGAGCAGTTCTTC,CASSSLAGGPRNEQFF
.,TRBV5-1,TRBD2,TRBJ2-3,TGCGCCAGCAGGTTTGGCGGGAGGGCCGGAGATACGCAGTATTTT,CASRFGGRAGDTQYF
.,TRBV4-1,TRBD1,TRBJ2-3,TGCGCCAGCAGCCAATTCCCGTCAAACGTCGGACAGGGGTTAGATACGCAGTATTTT,CASSQFPSNVGQGLDTQYF
.,TRBV19,TRBD2,TRBJ2-1,TGTGCCAGTAGGGCTAGCGGGGGGGCCGAGGATGAGCAGTTCTTC,CASRASGGAEDEQFF
.,TRBV4-1,.,TRBJ1-1,TGCGCCAGCAGAGCTGCCGTGACAGTGAACACTGAAGCTTTCTTT,CASRAAVTVNTEAFF
.,TRBV14,.,TRBJ1-1,TGTGCCAGCAGCCAAATGGGGGGGACTGAAGCTTTCTTT,CASSQMGGTEAFF
.,TRBV6-5,TRBD1,TRBJ2-7,TGTGCCAGCAGTAGGACAGGTAACTACGAGCAGTACTTC,CASSRTGNYEQYF
.,TRBV29-1,.,TRBJ1-2,TGCAGCGTCGAGGGTCAGGGGCCCTCCACCTTC,CSVEGQGPSTF
.,TRBV7-2,.,TRBJ1-1,TGTGCCAGCACCGCGGGGCATTCGAACACTGAAGCTTTCTTT,CASTAGHSNTEAFF
.,TRBV2,TRBD2,TRBJ2-1,TGTGCCAGCAGCCTACTAGCGGGAGTGGTTGAGCAGTTCTTC,CASSLLAGVVEQFF
.,TRBV5-1,.,TRBJ2-7,TGCGCCAGCAGCTCCATCTACGAGCAGTACTTC,CASSSIYEQYF
.,TRBV4-3,TRBD2,TRBJ2-1,TGCGCCAGCAGCCAAGACCAGGGACTAGGCTACAATGAGCAGTTCTTC,CASSQDQGLGYNEQFF
once,TRBV9,.,TRBJ2-1,TGTGCCAGCAGCCCCGGAGGGAATGAGCAGTTCTTC,CASSPGGNEQFF
.,TRBV7-9,TRBD2,TRBJ2-1,TGTGCCAGCAGCTCACTAGCGAATTCCTACAATGAGCAGTTCTTC,CASSSLANSYNEQFF
few,TRBV29-1,.,TRBJ2-4,TGCAGCGTCTTCGTGGGGCCTGTGGGGTACTTC,CSVFVGPVGYF
.,TRBV5-6,.,TRBJ1-3,TGTGCCAGCAGCTACTACAGGGCTGGAAACACCATATATTTT,CASSYYRAGNTIYF
.,TRBV12-3/TRBV12-4,.,TRBJ1-2,TGTGCCAGCAGTTTGTCAGCGTTTTATGGCTACACCTTC,CASSLSAFYGYTF
.,TRBV7-9,TRBD1,TRBJ2-4,TGTGCCAGCAGCCTACAGGGGTTAGCCAAAAACATTCAGTACTTC,CASSLQGLAKNIQYF
.,TRBV20-1,.,TRBJ1-2,TGCAGTGCTAGTGAGGGGAGGTGGGGTGGCTACACCTTC,CSASEGRWGGYTF
once,TRBV4-3,.,TRBJ1-1,TGCGCCAGCAGCCAAGATCCGGGACATGGCACTGAAGCTTTCTTT,CASSQDPGHGTEAFF
.,TRBV9,.,TRBJ2-3,TGTGCCAGCAGCGTAGCGGGACACAGCACAGATACGCAGTATTTT,CASSVAGHSTDTQYF
.,TRBV5-1,TRBD1,TRBJ1-1,TGCGCCAGCAGCTTTAGACCGGGACAGCCTCAAATGAACACTGAAGCTTTCTTT,CASSFRPGQPQMNTEAFF
.,TRBV12-3/TRBV12-4,.,TRBJ1-2,TGTGCCAGCAGCTGGGGCGGTTCCTATGGCTACACCTTC,CASSWGGSYGYTF
.,TRBV11-3,.,TRBJ2-1,TGTGCCAGCAGCTCACTCCCGGGACAAACCTACAATGAGCAGTTCTTC,CASSSLPGQTYNEQFF
.,TRBV29-1,TRBD1,TRBJ2-3,TGCAGCGTGGACAGGGGTCAAGATACGCAGTATTTT,CSVDRGQDTQYF
.,TRBV28,TRBD1,TRBJ1-2,TGTGCCAGCAGTCCACAGGGGTGGTATGGCTACACCTTC,CASSPQGWYGYTF
.,TRBV7-2,.,TRBJ2-2,TGTGCCAGCAGATCAATACTACTTAACACCGGGGAGCTGTTTTTT,CASRSILLNTGELFF
.,TRBV5-1,.,TRBJ2-3,TGCGCCAGCAGCCCCCAGGATAGGAACACAGATACGCAGTATTTT,CASSPQDRNTDTQYF
.,TRBV30,.,TRBJ1-1,TGTGCCTGGAGGGAGATGGATTTGAATACTGAAGCTTTCTTT,CAWREMDLNTEAFF
.,TRBV24-1,TRBD1,TRBJ1-1,TGTGCCACCAGTGACCCGGACAGGGGAGCTTTCTTT,CATSDPDRGAFF
.,TRBV27,TRBD2,TRBJ2-1,TGTGCCAGCGGTCAACCCCGGGACTATACCAATGAGCAGTTCTTC,CASGQPRDYTNEQFF
.,TRBV5-1,TRBD2,TRBJ2-5,TGCGCCAGCAGCTCCCGAGGCGGGGGGGCACTGCTCCAAGAGACCCAGTACTTC,CASSSRGGGALLQETQYF
once,TRBV3-1/TRBV3-2,TRBD2,TRBJ2-3,TGTGCCAGCAGCCAAGATACTAGCGGGGATGAAACAGATACGCAGTATTTT,CASSQDTSGDETDTQYF
.,TRBV18,TRBD1,TRBJ2-7,TGTGCCAGCTCACCGAGCCGACAGGGGGCCTACGAGCAGTACTTC,CASSPSRQGAYEQYF
.,TRBV3-1/TRBV3-2,.,TRBJ2-7,TGTGCCAGCAGCCCAATAAACCGCAGGGGTCGCTCCTACGAGCAGTACTTC,CASSPINRRGRSYEQYF
.,TRBV6-6,.,TRBJ1-2,TGTGCCAGCAGTTACTCGAGGAGGGAAGGGGGCTACACCTTC,CASSYSRREGGYTF
.,TRBV30,.,TRBJ1-1,TGTGCCTGGGACACACTTTCTGAGGACACTGAAGCTTTCTTT,CAWDTLSEDTEAFF
.,TRBV6-5,TRBD2,TRBJ2-7,TGTGCCAGCAGAGGACTAGCGGGGTCCTACGAGCAGTACTTC,CASRGLAGSYEQYF
.,TRBV24-1,.,TRBJ1-1,TGTGCCACCAGTGAAGGGAGGGGCACTGAAGCTTTCTTT,CATSEGRGTEAFF
.,TRBV6-5,TRBD2,TRBJ2-1,TGTGCCAGCATGCTGCTAGCGGGAGGCAAGCAGTTCTTC,CASMLLAGGKQFF
.,TRBV6-2/TRBV6-3,.,TRBJ1-5,TGTGCCAGCAGTTACTCCGGGGAGGGTGGTCAGCCCCAGCATTTT,CASSYSGEGGQPQHF
.,TRBV29-1,.,TRBJ1-2,TGCAGCGTTGCAGCTAACTATGGCTACACCTTC,CSVAANYGYTF
once,TRBV19,TRBD2,TRBJ2-5,TGTGCCAGCAAACTAGCGGGGGCGCCCCAAGAGACCCAGTACTTC,CASKLAGAPQETQYF
.,TRBV28,TRBD1,TRBJ1-2,TGTGCCAGCAGGGAGACAGGGCCCTATGGCTACACCTTC,CASRETGPYGYTF
few,TRBV15,.,TRBJ2-2,TGTGCCACCAGCAGTGTCGCGGTCGGGGAGCTGTTTTTT,CATSSVAVGELFF